This T cell receptor beta chain was sequenced in a study of a mutant IDH1 vaccine in newly diagnosed glioma. Background on the study: Weeks 1, 3, 5, 7, 11, 15, 19 and 23 were when patients received their eight vaccinations. Vaccine administration was initiated 4-6 weeks following radiotherapy alone, or with temozolomide cycles. General observations from the study: Any relationship between pseudoprogression and changes in top peripheral T cell clonotypes seemed absent. The study observed vaccine-induced immune responses in roughly 93% of patients.

Germline lookup yields CDR1 SNHLY and CDR2 FYNNEI. CDR3 length equals 15 residues. Trimming left V 1 base short and J 1 base short, with 10 bases between. This table comes from immunoSEQ multiplex PCR, and its TCRdb copy is limited to in-frame clones, with some not included. Altogether 57,000 or so clones are present, approximately 80% being singletons, with the ten largest covering 3% to 4.5%. A note on this clone: Its antigen is currently unknown.

This sample's time point: week 11, during vaccination. The content of each vaccine dose was 300 ug of mutant IDH1 20-mer peptide, and topical imiquimod accompanied it. The sample here was PBMCs, taken from a glioma patient whose treatment included an IDH1 peptide vaccine. This sequence originates from a young man with glioma. The chain combines TRBV2 with TRBJ2-5; D gene ambiguous. DNA for the CDR3: TGTGCCAGCAGTGAAGGGCGGAGACCCCAAGAGACCCAGTACTTC. It translates to CASSEGRRPQETQYF.